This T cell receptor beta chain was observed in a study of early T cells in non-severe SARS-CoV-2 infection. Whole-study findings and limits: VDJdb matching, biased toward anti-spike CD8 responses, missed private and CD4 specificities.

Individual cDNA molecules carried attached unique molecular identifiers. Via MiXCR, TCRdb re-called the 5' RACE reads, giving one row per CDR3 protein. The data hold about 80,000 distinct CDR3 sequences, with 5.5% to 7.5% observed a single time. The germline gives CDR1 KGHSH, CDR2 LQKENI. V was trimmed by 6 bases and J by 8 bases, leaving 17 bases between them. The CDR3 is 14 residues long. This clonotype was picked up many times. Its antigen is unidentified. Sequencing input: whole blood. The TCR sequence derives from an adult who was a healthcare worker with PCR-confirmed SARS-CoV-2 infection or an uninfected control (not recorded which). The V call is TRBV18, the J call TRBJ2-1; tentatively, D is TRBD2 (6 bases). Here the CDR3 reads CASSRGTAWDEQFF. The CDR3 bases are TGTGCCAGCTCCCGCGGGACGGCTTGGGATGAGCAGTTCTTC. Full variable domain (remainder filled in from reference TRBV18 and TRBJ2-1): NAGVMQNPRHLVRRRGQEARLRCSPMKGHSHVYWYRQLPEEGLKFMVYLQKENIIDESGMPKERFSAEFPKEGPSILRIQQVVRGDSAAYFCASSRGTAWDEQFFGPGTRLTVL.